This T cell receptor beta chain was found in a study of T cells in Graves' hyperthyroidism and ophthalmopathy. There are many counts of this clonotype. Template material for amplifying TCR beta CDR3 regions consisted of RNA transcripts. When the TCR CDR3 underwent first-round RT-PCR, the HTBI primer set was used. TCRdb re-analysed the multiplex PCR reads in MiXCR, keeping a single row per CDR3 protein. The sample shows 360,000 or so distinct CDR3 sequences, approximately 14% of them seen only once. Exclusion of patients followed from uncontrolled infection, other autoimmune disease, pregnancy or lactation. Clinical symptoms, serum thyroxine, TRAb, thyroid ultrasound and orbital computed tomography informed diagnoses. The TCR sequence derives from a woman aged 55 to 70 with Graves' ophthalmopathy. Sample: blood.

CDR3 DNA sequence: TGTGCCAGCAAACAGGACTCCTACAATGAGCAGTTCTTC. Translating gives CASKQDSYNEQFF. This sequence joins TRBV2 and TRBJ2-1, with D possibly being TRBD1 (5 bases). From germline, CDR1 is SNHLY and CDR2 FYNNEI. V lost 7 bases to trimming and J lost 0 bases, with 7 bases between them. This CDR3 comprises 13 residues.